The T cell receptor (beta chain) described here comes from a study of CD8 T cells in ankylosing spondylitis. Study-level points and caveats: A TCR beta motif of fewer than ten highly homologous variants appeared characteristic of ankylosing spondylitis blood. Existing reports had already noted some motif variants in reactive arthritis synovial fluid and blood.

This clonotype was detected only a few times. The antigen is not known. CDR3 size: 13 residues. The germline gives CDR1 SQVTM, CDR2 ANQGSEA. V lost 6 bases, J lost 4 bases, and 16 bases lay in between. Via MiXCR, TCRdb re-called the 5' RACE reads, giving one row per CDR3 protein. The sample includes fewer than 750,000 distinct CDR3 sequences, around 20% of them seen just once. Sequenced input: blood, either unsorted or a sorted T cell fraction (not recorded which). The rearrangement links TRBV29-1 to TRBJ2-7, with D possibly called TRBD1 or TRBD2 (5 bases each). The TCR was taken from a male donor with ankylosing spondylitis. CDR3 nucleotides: TGCAGCGTCCTGGGACGGAGCGATTACGAGCAGTACTTC. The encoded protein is CSVLGRSDYEQYF.